Listed below are T cell receptor beta chains from one sample, sequenced in a study of blood T cell repertoires in COVID-19. Clones were read by immunoSEQ multiplex PCR, and TCRdb kept only the in-frame ones, dropping some. This table has about 130,000 clones, around 85% appearing once. Sequences were obtained from peripheral blood. These TCRs come from a woman between 45 and 65 years old with acute or convalescent COVID-19. The conserved cysteine and the conserved F or W are not part of the CDR3 here. The D gene is left open where the match is weak. Clone size appears in some rows only: once, few, many, or a class for an expanded clone.

D: -
V: TRBV10-3
size: -
CDR3: AISESGQTGGELF

D: -
V: TRBV6-1
size: -
CDR3: ASSEPFGHGVTEAF

D: TRBD1
V: TRBV19
size: -
CDR3: ASSRTGGSYNEQF

D: -
V: TRBV6-1
size: -
CDR3: ASSDRGYSNQPQH

D: TRBD1
V: TRBV19
size: once
CDR3: ASRTGELNTEAF

D: -
V: TRBV2
size: many
CDR3: ASSAEQGFGYEQY

D: TRBD1
V: TRBV28
size: -
CDR3: ASSPEGQGREQY

D: -
V: TRBV5-6
size: -
CDR3: ASSLGRGEQF

D: -
V: TRBV18
size: -
CDR3: ASSTGGWDTEAF

D: -
V: TRBV14
size: -
CDR3: ASSWTVYEQY

D: -
V: TRBV15
size: -
CDR3: ATSRDKLDQPQH

D: -
V: TRBV15
size: -
CDR3: ATSRDQARRTEAF

D: -
V: TRBV24-1
size: -
CDR3: ATSRLCGDAYNSPLH

D: TRBD2
V: TRBV9
size: -
CDR3: ASSVSSGGASGTGELF

D: TRBD1
V: TRBV6-1
size: few
CDR3: ASSERSGGWTGELF

D: TRBD1
V: TRBV11-2
size: -
CDR3: ASSPRRDRGSPLH

D: TRBD1
V: TRBV4-2
size: -
CDR3: ASSRDRGTYEQY

D: TRBD2
V: TRBV11-1
size: -
CDR3: ASSPLPGLAGGELF

D: TRBD2
V: TRBV10-2
size: -
CDR3: ASSDNGGGYNEQF

D: TRBD1
V: TRBV6-1
size: once
CDR3: ASSEAGQGFQPQH

D: -
V: TRBV4-1
size: -
CDR3: ASSHGSGQETQY

D: TRBD1
V: TRBV19
size: many
CDR3: ASQGQGTTNTEAF

D: -
V: TRBV6-6
size: -
CDR3: ASSSRLSGAYEQY